The entry below describes one TCR beta chain. Original processing notes: Reference gene primer amplification gave estimated nucleated cell counts. Sequenced by immunoSEQ multiplex PCR; TCRdb stores in-frame clones only, minus some. D and trimming come from the DNA, and the V and J calls and clone size come from that table. The profile shows 95,000 to 150,000 clones, approximately 87% of them singletons. The entry originates in a study of blood T cell repertoires in COVID-19. Overall study context: The cDNA or gDNA used as material had been derived from T cells, B-cell-depleted T cells, or PBMCs.

This sequence originates from a woman in her 70s with acute or convalescent COVID-19. Sequenced input: peripheral blood.

The CDR3 sequence: CASSLGTETFNSPLHF. In DNA form, the CDR3 reads TGCGCCAGCAGCCTCGGGACAGAAACTTTTAATTCACCCCTCCACTTT. V gene TRBV4-1 combines with J gene TRBJ1-6, with 7 bases matching TRBD1. The junction had 9 bases not matched to a gene; V was cut back by 4 bases and J by 6 bases. The CDR3 has 16 amino acids. Germline V gene lookup returns CDR1 MGHRA and CDR2 YSYEKL.